This TCR beta chain was sequenced during a study of T cells in localized non-small cell lung cancer. Overall study results and limits: Uninvolved nearby lung showed the greatest T cell clonality, exceeding that found in tumor.

Comments on this clone: The target antigen is unknown.

Repertoires were generated with immunoSEQ multiplex PCR, while TCRdb's copy carries only in-frame clones and drops some. Here the sample spans over 45,000 clones, more than 75% being singletons. V lost 1 base and J 1 base, leaving 10 bases between the germline ends. The CDR3 covers 15 residues. Germline values: CDR1 SEHNR, CDR2 FQNEAQ (reference sequence). This TCR was recovered from a female donor with stage II lung adenocarcinoma. This material consisted of PBMCs, taken before any cancer treatment. This chain uses TRBV7-9 with TRBJ2-5; D remains unclear. The CDR3 loop is CASSLVGPPQETQYF. The DNA for the CDR3 is TGTGCCAGCAGCTTAGTGGGCCCGCCCCAAGAGACCCAGTACTTC.